The next 16 T cell receptor beta chains were all read from a single sample in a study of CD8+ T cells in alopecia areata. Investigators isolated RNA and reverse transcribed it into cDNA to act as the sequencing template. Libraries were prepared by immunoSEQ multiplex PCR; TCRdb keeps only in-frame clonotypes and omits some of them. Among about 200,000 clones listed, around three fifths were seen once. Treatment of the sample: oral pan-JAK inhibitor, 5-10 mg twice daily. Here the sequenced sample was CD4+ T cells sorted from blood, taken at week 24, from a patient treated with tofacitinib. The origin of the receptors is a human donor with alopecia areata.

The V call is TRBV27, the J call TRBJ2-7; a weak D match, TRBD2 (5 bases). The V end was cut by 4 bases, the J end by 5 bases, with 15 bases between. There are 14 residues in the CDR3. CDR1 is MNHEY, CDR2 SMNVEV, per germline (reference sequence). The CDR3 sequence is CASSSWASSNEQYF. CDR3 bases: TGTGCCAGCAGTTCCTGGGCTTCTAGCAACGAGCAGTACTTC.

This clone has more than one count but fewer than ten. The V and J genes are TRBV29-1 and TRBJ2-7; a weak D match, TRBD2 (6 bases). Germline V gene data show CDR1 as SQVTM and CDR2 as ANQGSEA. The CDR3 is 14 amino acids. With 6 bases removed from V and 0 bases from J, the gap between germline ends came to 15 bases. The DNA for the CDR3 is TGCAGCGTCCCCTTGGGGGGATCCTCCTACGAGCAGTACTTC. Translated: CSVPLGGSSYEQYF.

The genes are TRBV7-8 and TRBJ2-7; D is possibly TRBD1 or TRBD2 (7 bases each). Germline assignment: CDR1 SGHVS and CDR2 FQNEAQ. Trimming cost V 5 bases and J 1 base, with 15 bases left between them. The CDR3 loop spans 15 amino acids. For the CDR3, the DNA is TGTGCCAGCAGCGTAGGGGGCGGGGGATCCTACGAGCAGTACTTC. It codes for CASSVGGGGSYEQYF.

The gene calls are TRBV10-3 and TRBJ2-7, with TRBD1 identical over 11 bases. This CDR3 contains 14 residues. The V and J ends lost 7 bases and 7 bases, in that order; junction bases with no gene match: 9. Germline V CDR1 and CDR2: ENHRY, SYGVKD. Written as DNA, the CDR3 is TGTGCCATCACCGGGACAGGGGGAACCGGGGAGCAGTACTTC. Its translation is CAITGTGGTGEQYF.

The CDR3: CASSHPVGGVWYF. The CDR3 nucleotides are TGTGCCAGCAGCCATCCAGTAGGGGGAGTGTGGTACTTC. V and J are TRBV4-2 and TRBJ2-7; D is possibly TRBD1 (6 bases). Per germline, CDR1 LGHNA and CDR2 YNFKEQ. The ends were cut back, 3 bases at V and 12 bases at J, with 18 bases in the middle. The CDR3 runs to 13 residues.

This clone has a handful of counts. The rearrangement uses TRBV5-1 and TRBJ2-5; TRBD1 matches at 9 bases. Germline V gene lookup returns CDR1 SGHRS and CDR2 YFSETQ. Losses at the gene ends were 4 bases for V and 5 bases for J; bases not matched to a gene: 6. The CDR3 contains 14 residues. The CDR3 protein is CASSPGTGWETQYF. In DNA form, the CDR3 reads TGCGCCAGCAGCCCTGGGACAGGGTGGGAGACCCAGTACTTC.

The chain joins TRBV11-3 to TRBJ2-7, with D unresolved. Trimming removed 5 bases at V and 3 bases at J, with 11 bases between. There are 13 residues in the CDR3. Germline V lookup: CDR1 SGHNT, CDR2 YENEEA. The chain's CDR3 is CASSPTGNYEQYF. CDR3 sequence (DNA): TGTGCCAGCAGCCCCACTGGGAACTACGAGCAGTACTTC.

DNA for the CDR3: TGTGCCAGCAGCCAACTAGCGGCACAAGAGACCCAGTACTTC. Its protein is CASSQLAAQETQYF. The chain links TRBV6-5 to TRBJ2-5, with 8 nucleotides matching TRBD2. Per the germline V gene, CDR1 is MNHEY and CDR2 is SVGAGI. The CDR3 is 14 amino acids. The V gene end was trimmed by 6 bases and the J gene end by 2 bases; junction bases not matched to a gene: 5.

The chain joins TRBV7-2 to TRBJ1-1; no clear D. The CDR3 length is 15 residues. Germline V gene data show CDR1 as SGHTA and CDR2 as FQGNSA. V lost 1 base to trimming and J lost 0 bases, with 9 bases between them. The CDR3 DNA reads TGTGCCAGCAGCTTAGATGGCCAGTTGAACACTGAAGCTTTCTTT. Translation gives CASSLDGQLNTEAFF.

This sequence joins TRBV10-3 and TRBJ2-3; tentatively, D is TRBD2 (6 bases). Looked up from germline, CDR1 is ENHRY and CDR2 is SYGVKD. CDR3 length equals 15 residues. Trimming stripped 0 bases from V and 2 bases from J, with 9 bases between. The CDR3 loop reads CAISESGGTTDTQYF. The CDR3 DNA sequence: TGTGCCATCAGTGAGTCGGGGGGAACCACAGATACGCAGTATTTT.

This chain connects TRBV23-1 to TRBJ2-1; D not certain. TRBV23-1 belongs to the ORF category, with a function that is uncertain. The V end lost 8 bases, the J end lost 10 bases, and 9 bases lay between the germline ends. The CDR3 spans 10 residues. The CDR3 bases are TGCGCCAGCGGGGATCGAGAGCAGTTCTTC. This translates into CASGDREQFF.

The chain employs TRBV30 and TRBJ2-6, with unresolved D. In germline, CDR1 is GTSNPN, CDR2 SVGIG (reference sequence). The V gene lost 4 bases and the J gene lost 0 bases, with 10 bases spanning the gap. This CDR3 is built from 15 residues. CDR3 amino acids: CAWIGAFSGANVLTF. CDR3 bases: TGTGCCTGGATAGGAGCCTTCTCTGGGGCCAACGTCCTGACTTTC. Looking up the rest from reference TRBV30 and TRBJ2-6 gives the full variable domain: SQTIHQWPATLVQPVGSPLSLECTVEGTSNPNLYWYRQAAGRGLQLLFYSVGIGQISSEVPQNLSASRPQDRQFILSSKKLLLSDSGFYLCAWIGAFSGANVLTFGAGSRLTVL.

This clone has at least ten counts. DNA of the CDR3: TGTGCCAGCAGCTTAGCGTTATTCCCGGAGACCCAGTACTTC. It codes for CASSLALFPETQYF. V gene TRBV7-2 combines with J gene TRBJ2-5; no definite D call. Germline V lookup: CDR1 SGHTA, CDR2 FQGNSA. This CDR3 is built from 14 residues. The V and J ends lost 0 bases and 5 bases respectively, with 10 bases between them.

V usage is TRBV7-2 and J usage is TRBJ1-5, with D uncertain. The CDR3 extends over 13 amino acids. The V end was cut by 5 bases, the J end by 5 bases, with 10 bases between. The germline V gene has CDR1 SGHTA and CDR2 FQGNSA. CDR3 sequence reads: CASSTWNDQPQHF. Written as DNA, the CDR3 is TGTGCCAGCAGCACCTGGAACGATCAGCCCCAGCATTTT.

Remarks on this clone: The CDR3 does not close with the conserved phenylalanine or tryptophan, likely indicating a read error. No DNA is shown, since the ends of the CDR3 on it are uncertain; the CDR3 is the one TCRdb lists. The V gene is TRBV18, the J gene TRBJ2-4; TRBD1, the table's D call, was not compared with the DNA. The CDR3 is 11 amino acids long, termini counted. Germline loops: CDR1 KGHSH, CDR2 LQKENI. CDR3 in amino acids: CASSPRDRVLV.

A few counts support this clone. This chain connects TRBV27 to TRBJ2-5; D may be TRBD1 (6 bases). The CDR3 has 14 residues. Germline V gene data show CDR1 as MNHEY and CDR2 as SMNVEV (reference sequence). V was clipped by 6 bases and J by 1 base, with 12 bases between them. CDR3 in amino acids: CASRKDSIQETQYF. The CDR3 nucleotides are TGTGCCAGCAGGAAGGACAGTATCCAAGAGACCCAGTACTTC.